This T cell receptor beta chain appears in the sequencing data of a study of cytomegalovirus exposure and HLA in healthy donors. Donors consisted of healthy bone marrow donors. In nominal health when sampled, donors likely had unrecorded immune exposures nonetheless. V lost 1 base and J 0 bases, leaving 16 bases between the germline ends. This CDR3 has 18 amino acids. Germline-derived CDR1 and CDR2 are LGHNA and YNFKEQ. The PCR made use of 60 Vbeta and 13 Jbeta primers. The method was immunoSEQ multiplex PCR; TCRdb's version includes in-frame clones alone and lacks a portion of them. The profile shows about 110,000 clones, approximately 74% of them singletons. This clone was seen only once. No antigen is known for it. Study conclusions and caveats: Researchers catalogued under 200 TCR beta chains as cytomegalovirus-associated. Later on, an analysis tied around 17,000 TCR beta sequences to HLA alleles at 0.05 false discovery rate.

This clonotype originated in a woman aged 35 to 49 in good health and CMV-seropositive. The genes are TRBV4-2 and TRBJ1-5; possible D gene TRBD1, 5 bases. Sequencing used PBMCs. In nucleotides, the CDR3 is TGTGCCAGCAGCCAAGTCACAGGTGGCGGGGGTAGCAATCAGCCCCAGCATTTT. Translated, it gives CASSQVTGGGGSNQPQHF.